Below are 25 T cell receptor beta chains sequenced from a single sample in a study of memory CD4+ T cells and cytomegalovirus serostatus. Only in-frame clones appear in the TCRdb table, and some are missing; sequencing was by immunoSEQ multiplex PCR. Of tens of thousands of clones in the sample, about three quarters were seen once. Single viable CD3+CD4+CD8-CD45RO+ cells were sorted as the memory CD4+ T cells. The sequencing input was memory CD4+ T cells from blood. Receptor source: an adult in good health and CMV-seropositive.

This clone is a singleton in its sample. V is TRBV19 and J is TRBJ2-1; D unresolved. The CDR3 runs to 16 residues. V was clipped by 3 bases and J by 8 bases, with 20 bases between them. CDR1 and CDR2 (germline): LNHDA, SQIVND (reference sequence). The CDR3 nucleotides are TGTGCCAGTAGTATCTCATTAGTTGGCTCTTTCTATGAGCAGTTCTTC. Its protein product is CASSISLVGSFYEQFF.

This clone was seen a handful of times. The rearrangement links TRBV18 to TRBJ2-2, with 8 bases matching TRBD2. The germline V gene encodes CDR1 KGHSH and CDR2 LQKENI. The CDR3 is made up of 16 amino acids. V trimming: 2 bases; J trimming: 5 bases; junction bases outside the gene matches: 7. The CDR3 sequence is CASSPLVLAETGELFF. The DNA of the CDR3 is TGTGCCAGCTCACCATTGGTACTAGCGGAGACCGGGGAGCTGTTTTTT.

The count of this clone is one. V usage is TRBV9 and J usage is TRBJ1-1; TRBD1 is a possible D gene (6 bases). CDR1 and CDR2 (germline): SGDLS, YYNGEE. This CDR3 is built from 17 residues. V was pared by 0 bases and J by 3 bases, with 18 bases between. The CDR3 here is CASSVGAGGTKDTEAFF. The CDR3 nucleotides are TGTGCCAGCAGCGTAGGAGCTGGGGGGACAAAGGACACTGAAGCTTTCTTT.

With regard to this clone: Distinct nucleotide sequences in the sample also encode this CDR3. J is TRBJ2-3 and V is TRBV18, with D unresolved. The CDR3 consists of 13 residues. Germline V gene lookup returns CDR1 KGHSH and CDR2 LQKENI. With 0 bases removed from V and 2 bases from J, the gap between germline ends came to 3 bases. The CDR3: CASSPPVTDTQYF. CDR3 bases: TGTGCCAGCTCACCACCGGTCACAGATACGCAGTATTTT.

This chain connects TRBV6-5 to TRBJ1-3; D uncertain. The CDR3 runs 13 residues. Germline assignment: CDR1 MNHEY and CDR2 SVGAGI. V gave up 5 bases and J gave up 0 bases, with 5 bases separating them. The CDR3 loop reads CASSRYSGNTIYF. The CDR3 DNA reads as TGTGCCAGCAGTCGGTACTCTGGAAACACCATATATTTT.

The chain combines TRBV7-8 with TRBJ1-5, with D unresolved. Germline V lookup: CDR1 SGHVS, CDR2 FQNEAQ. V was pared by 2 bases and J by 1 base, with 12 bases between. The CDR3 is 16 amino acids. As DNA, the CDR3 is TGTGCCAGCAGCTTATCAGGACTTCGCAGCAATCAGCCCCAGCATTTT. As protein: CASSLSGLRSNQPQHF.

The chain uses TRBV11-3 and TRBJ2-5; 8 positions agree with TRBD2. Germline CDR1 reads SGHNT; CDR2 reads YENEEA. The CDR3 loop spans 17 amino acids. V gave up 1 base and J gave up 4 bases; unmatched junction bases: 11. The CDR3 region is CASSLVLGAGDGETQYF. CDR3 sequence (DNA): TGTGCCAGCAGCTTAGTGCTGGGAGCGGGAGATGGAGAGACCCAGTACTTC.

The CDR3 spells CASSLTLAEYNEQFF. For the CDR3, the DNA is TGTGCCAGCAGCTTAACACTAGCAGAATACAATGAGCAGTTCTTC. The chain combines TRBV7-3 with TRBJ2-1; D is perhaps TRBD2 (6 bases). There are 15 residues in the CDR3. V was cut by 0 bases and J by 4 bases, with 10 bases left in between. Germline loops: CDR1 SGHTA, CDR2 FQGTGA. The complete variable domain, with remaining parts taken from reference TRBV7-3 and TRBJ2-1, reads GAGVSQTPSNKVTEKGKYVELRCDPISGHTALYWYRQSLGQGPEFLIYFQGTGAADDSGLPNDRFFAVRPEGSVSTLKIQRTERGDSAVYLCASSLTLAEYNEQFFGPGTRLTVL.

This clone was recorded once. The chain combines TRBV7-9 with TRBJ1-5; a weak D match, TRBD1 (5 bases). The V end lost 3 bases, the J end lost 3 bases, and 9 bases lay between the germline ends. Germline assignment: CDR1 SEHNR and CDR2 FQNEAQ (reference sequence). The CDR3 has 14 residues. CDR3 sequence (DNA): TGTGCCAGCAGCTTTGGAGGGGACAATCAGCCCCAGCATTTT. This codes for CASSFGGDNQPQHF.

The genes are TRBV7-9 and TRBJ1-1; D unclear. CDR1 is SEHNR and CDR2 is FQNEAQ in the germline V gene (reference sequence). Deletions cut 7 bases from V and 0 bases from J, with 9 bases between. CDR3 length: 13 amino acids. The CDR3: CASTRLMNTEAFF. For the CDR3, the DNA is TGTGCCAGCACGAGACTCATGAACACTGAAGCTTTCTTT.

This clone appeared a few times. The genes are TRBV6-1 and TRBJ1-3, with unresolved D. Trimming cost V 3 bases and J 1 base, with 13 bases left between them. Germline-derived CDR1 and CDR2 are MNHNS and SASEGT. The CDR3 spans 16 residues. DNA for the CDR3: TGTGCCAGCAGTGAGCGTGTCAGCCGTTCTGGAAACACCATATATTTT. Its protein product is CASSERVSRSGNTIYF.

CDR3 amino acids: CASSQDGQTVYGYTF. The CDR3 DNA reads as TGTGCCAGCAGCCAAGATGGACAGACGGTTTATGGCTACACCTTC. V usage is TRBV4-2 and J usage is TRBJ1-2, with D maybe TRBD1 (6 bases). Germline CDR1 and CDR2: LGHNA and YNFKEQ. V lost 0 bases to trimming and J lost 5 bases, with 13 bases between them. This CDR3 is 15 amino acids long.

This chain uses TRBV9 with TRBJ2-1; 7 bases match TRBD2. Germline CDR1 is SGDLS and CDR2 is YYNGEE. V lost 4 bases and J lost 0; bases outside the gene matches: 4. The CDR3 loop spans 15 amino acids. CDR3 loop: CASSSSGDSYNEQFF. The CDR3 DNA is TGTGCCAGCAGCTCAAGCGGGGACTCCTACAATGAGCAGTTCTTC.

The gene calls are TRBV28 and TRBJ1-5; maybe TRBD1 (6 bases). The V and J ends lost 5 bases and 1 base respectively, with 9 bases between them. Germline V gene data show CDR1 as MDHEN and CDR2 as SYDVKM. The CDR3 runs 14 residues. The CDR3, as DNA: TGTGCCAGCAGTGGGACATTAAGCAATCAGCCCCAGCATTTT. Translated: CASSGTLSNQPQHF.

This clone has more than one count but fewer than ten. The chain employs TRBV10-1 and TRBJ2-1, with TRBD2 as a possible D gene (6 bases). The germline CDR1 and CDR2 sequences are WNHNN and SYGVQD (reference sequence). V was shortened by 4 bases and J by 2 bases, with 12 bases between the two germline ends. This CDR3 comprises 15 residues. DNA for the CDR3: TGCGCCAGCAGTGCGGGGGAGCTGACCTACAATGAGCAGTTCTTC. Residues: CASSAGELTYNEQFF.

The chain has TRBV10-2 and TRBJ2-3, with a tentative D call TRBD2 (6 bases). Germline CDR1 is WSHSY and CDR2 is SAAADI. Trimming pared 6 bases from V and 3 bases from J, leaving 13 bases between. This CDR3 region has 14 residues. CDR3 sequence: CASSPGLRTDTQYF. In DNA, the CDR3 is TGCGCCAGCAGCCCGGGACTCCGTACAGATACGCAGTATTTT.

The chain couples TRBV6-1 to TRBJ2-7; TRBD1 matches at 7 bases. V shed 2 bases, J shed 1 base, and the junction held 2 bases outside the gene matches. Germline CDR1 reads MNHNS; CDR2 reads SASEGT. CDR3 length equals 14 residues. The CDR3 loop is CASSERRGSYEQYV. The CDR3 DNA sequence: TGTGCCAGCAGTGAACGCAGGGGGTCCTACGAGCAGTACGTC.

This sequence joins TRBV7-8 and TRBJ2-3; D not resolved. From germline, CDR1 is SGHVS and CDR2 FQNEAQ. The V end lost 5 bases, the J end lost 6 bases, and 12 bases lay between the germline ends. The CDR3 covers 13 residues. The CDR3 DNA follows: TGTGCCAGCAGCCCCCCGTCCTCGGATACGCAGTATTTT. Translating gives CASSPPSSDTQYF. Full variable domain (remainder filled in from reference TRBV7-8 and TRBJ2-3): GAGVSQSPRYKVAKRGQDVALRCDPISGHVSLFWYQQALGQGPEFLTYFQNEAQLDKSGLPSDRFFAERPEGSVSTLKIQRTQQEDSAVYLCASSPPSSDTQYFGPGTRLTVL.

This chain links TRBV6-1 with TRBJ2-7; 10 positions match TRBD1. Germline CDR1 reads MNHNS; CDR2 reads SASEGT. The J segment lost 6 bases and the V segment lost 3 bases, leaving 5 bases of the junction unmatched. This CDR3 contains 14 residues. The DNA for the CDR3 is TGTGCCAGCAGTGATGGGACAGGGGTGGGCGAGCAGTACTTC. Its protein product is CASSDGTGVGEQYF.

The chain combines TRBV5-1 with TRBJ2-2, with D possibly matching TRBD2 (6 bases). CDR1 SGHRS and CDR2 YFSETQ come from the germline V gene. The V end was cut by 4 bases, the J end by 4 bases, with 14 bases between. This CDR3 has 15 residues. The CDR3 spells CASSDGGWVTGELFF. Here the CDR3 DNA reads TGCGCCAGCAGCGATGGAGGGTGGGTCACCGGGGAGCTGTTTTTT.

This chain connects TRBV10-3 to TRBJ2-2; possibly TRBD1 for D (6 bases). V lost 4 bases, J lost 2 bases, and 8 bases lay in between. Germline-derived CDR1 and CDR2 are ENHRY and SYGVKD. The CDR3 is made up of 14 amino acids. The CDR3: CAISAGANTGELFF. For the CDR3, the DNA is TGTGCCATCAGTGCAGGGGCTAACACCGGGGAGCTGTTTTTT.

V and J are TRBV12-5 and TRBJ1-1; 9 positions agree with TRBD1. The CDR3 contains 15 residues. Germline loops: CDR1 LGHNT, CDR2 FRNRAP. J lost 0 bases, V lost 7 bases, and 6 bases had no gene match. The CDR3 sequence is CASAITGGLNTEAFF. The CDR3 region has the DNA TGTGCTAGTGCCATAACAGGGGGCCTGAACACTGAAGCTTTCTTT.

This clone was picked up one time. The chain employs TRBV7-2 and TRBJ1-2; D remains ambiguous. This CDR3 has 15 residues. The V end lost 0 bases, the J end lost 0 bases, and 8 bases lay between the germline ends. Per the germline V gene, CDR1 is SGHTA and CDR2 is FQGNSA. CDR3: CASSLADTSNYGYTF. CDR3 sequence (DNA): TGTGCCAGCAGCTTAGCTGACACTTCTAACTATGGCTACACCTTC.

The gene calls are TRBV30 and TRBJ1-2, with no clear D. The CDR3 contains 13 residues. The V end was cut by 2 bases, the J end by 8 bases, with 15 bases between. CDR1 is GTSNPN, CDR2 SVGIG, per germline (reference sequence). The CDR3 protein is CAWSKREGSGYTF. CDR3 DNA: TGTGCCTGGAGTAAGAGAGAAGGGAGCGGCTACACCTTC.

This chain links TRBV25-1 with TRBJ2-1; D call uncertain. The CDR3 has 14 residues. Germline V lookup: CDR1 MGHDK, CDR2 SYGVNS. V shed 3 bases and J shed 6 bases, with 12 bases lying between them. CDR3 in amino acids: CASSEGSQTNEQFF. CDR3 DNA sequence: TGTGCCAGCAGTGAGGGTTCTCAGACCAATGAGCAGTTCTTC.